The present entry profiles one T cell receptor (beta chain) with its context. Its target is unknown. Noted time point: newly diagnosed GD, antithyroid drugs for less than 3 months. Generation of the TCR library employed RNA extracted from PBMCs. The patient group derived from an endocrinology department in Xi'an, China. This sample was taken from a study of regulatory T cells in long-lasting Graves disease. At the level of the study: Recently diagnosed Graves' patients had received antithyroid drugs for under 3 months. Whole-study findings and limits: Persistent disease preferred TRBV28, TRBJ1-2 and TRBJ2-5; new disease, TRBV20-1 and TRBJ2-1.

For TCR beta, libraries came from iRepertoire HTBI primers and Arm-PCR of CDR3 regions. TCRdb reprocessed the multiplex PCR reads with MiXCR, giving one entry per CDR3 protein. The data show 550,000 or so distinct CDR3 sequences, 12% seen once. The V gene end was trimmed by 5 bases and the J gene end by 6 bases; junction bases not matched to a gene: 13. Germline-derived CDR1 and CDR2 are SGHRS and YFSETQ. CDR3 size: 15 residues. These same records also appear under a second study, on T cells in Graves' hyperthyroidism and ophthalmopathy. That paper states: Median prediction lead before ophthalmopathy onset was around 6.9 months with the model.

Here the sequenced sample was peripheral blood mononuclear cells (PBMCs), taken at new diagnosis, from a patient treated with antithyroid drugs. The rearrangement joins TRBV5-1 to TRBJ2-7; 8 bases map to TRBD1. This clonotype was sampled from a woman aged 25 to 39 with Graves disease. The CDR3 here is CASRGAGGVLREQYF. For the CDR3, the DNA is TGCGCCAGCAGGGGGGCAGGGGGCGTTCTTCGCGAGCAGTACTTC.